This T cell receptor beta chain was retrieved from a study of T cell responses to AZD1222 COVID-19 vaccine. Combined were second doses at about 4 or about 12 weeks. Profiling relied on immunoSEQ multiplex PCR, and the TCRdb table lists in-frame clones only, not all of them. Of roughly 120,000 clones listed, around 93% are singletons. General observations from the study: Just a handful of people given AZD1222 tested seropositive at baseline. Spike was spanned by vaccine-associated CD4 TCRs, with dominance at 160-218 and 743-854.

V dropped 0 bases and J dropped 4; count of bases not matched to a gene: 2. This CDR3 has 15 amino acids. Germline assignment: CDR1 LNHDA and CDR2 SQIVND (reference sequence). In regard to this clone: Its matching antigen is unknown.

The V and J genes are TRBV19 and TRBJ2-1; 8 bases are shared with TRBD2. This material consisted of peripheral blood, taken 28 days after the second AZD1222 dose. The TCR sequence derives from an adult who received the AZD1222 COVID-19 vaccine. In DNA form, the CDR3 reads TGTGCCAGTAGTATAGAGACTAGCGCGTACAATGAGCAGTTCTTC. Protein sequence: CASSIETSAYNEQFF.